The 16 T cell receptor beta chains reported below all come from one sample, sequenced in a study of blood T cell repertoires in COVID-19. The repertoire was sequenced with immunoSEQ multiplex PCR; TCRdb's copy has only in-frame clones and lacks some. Seen here are just under 55,000 clones, about four fifths observed once, and the top ten hold about 1.8%. The sequenced sample consisted of peripheral blood. The receptors shown here come from a woman aged 55 to 70 with acute or convalescent COVID-19.

This clone appeared many times. The rearrangement uses TRBV5-8 and TRBJ1-5; no definite D call. This CDR3 has 16 amino acids. V lost 1 base and J lost 0, with 11 bases in between. Germline V gene lookup returns CDR1 SGHTS and CDR2 YDEGEE. CDR3 sequence (DNA): TGTGCCAGCAGCTTGCTAGGAGGTCTTAGCAATCAGCCCCAGCATTTT. Its protein product is CASSLLGGLSNQPQHF. The full variable domain, in which reference TRBV5-8 and TRBJ1-5 provide the parts outside the CDR3, is EAGVTQSPTHLIKTRGQQATLRCSPISGHTSVYWYQQALGLGLQFLLWYDEGEERNRGNFPPRFSGRQFPNYSSELNVNALELEDSALYLCASSLLGGLSNQPQHFGDGTRLSIL.

This clone was picked up one time. Here the CDR3 DNA reads TGTGCCAGTAGTACAAGGGACAGGGGGCGCGGGAACACTGAAGCTTTCTTT. Protein: CASSTRDRGRGNTEAFF. The chain couples TRBV19 to TRBJ1-1; TRBD1 agrees at 12 bases. Unmatched junction bases numbered 7, after V lost 4 bases and J lost 1 base. CDR3 length: 17 amino acids. Germline V gene sequence: CDR1 LNHDA, CDR2 SQIVND (reference sequence).

V is TRBV11-2 and J is TRBJ1-1; D call uncertain. The V gene's germline CDR1 is SGHAT and CDR2 FQNNGV. This CDR3 region has 14 residues. V was pared by 6 bases and J by 1 base, with 12 bases between. The CDR3 DNA reads as TGTGCCAGCAGAAGAGAGGGAACGAACACTGAAGCTTTCTTT. Encoded protein: CASRREGTNTEAFF.

This sequence joins TRBV6-5 and TRBJ2-7, with 7 bases aligning to TRBD1. The CDR3 has 13 residues. V shed 6 bases, J shed 2 bases, and the junction held 4 bases outside the gene matches. Germline V CDR1 and CDR2: MNHEY, SVGAGI. The CDR3 reads CASSDRVPYEQYF. CDR3 bases: TGTGCCAGCAGCGACAGGGTTCCCTACGAGCAGTACTTC.

In its sample, this clone was seen once. The J gene is TRBJ2-5, the V gene TRBV6-5; TRBD1 aligns across 8 bases. The germline V gene encodes CDR1 MNHEY and CDR2 SVGAGI. Losses at the gene ends were 2 bases for V and 4 bases for J; bases not matched to a gene: 6. The CDR3 runs 15 residues. CDR3 amino acids: CASSYRQGAIETQYF. CDR3 in DNA: TGTGCCAGCAGTTACCGGCAGGGGGCTATAGAGACCCAGTACTTC.

The rearrangement links TRBV5-1 to TRBJ1-3, with D maybe TRBD1 (6 bases). The CDR3 is 16 amino acids. The germline V gene has CDR1 SGHRS and CDR2 YFSETQ. V lost 2 bases and J 4 bases, leaving 16 bases between the germline ends. CDR3 DNA sequence: TGCGCCAGCAGCTTAATGGCACAGGGAGCCGGAAACACCATATATTTT. Translated, it gives CASSLMAQGAGNTIYF.

V gene TRBV7-8 combines with J gene TRBJ1-1; unclear D gene. The CDR3 loop spans 13 amino acids. Trimming pared 4 bases from V and 2 bases from J, leaving 8 bases between. Germline-derived CDR1 and CDR2 are SGHVS and FQNEAQ. CDR3 amino acids: CASSSLPNTEAFF. CDR3 DNA sequence: TGTGCCAGCAGCTCCCTACCTAACACTGAAGCTTTCTTT.

This clone showed up just a few times. The junction does not match germline at one end; this may be a read error. The V gene is TRBV6-5, the J gene TRBJ2-7; D unclear. Germline-derived CDR1 and CDR2 are MNHEY and SVGAGI. CDR3 length: 13 amino acids. The CDR3 region is CASSLGLLETFWF. The CDR3 DNA is TGTGCCAGCAGCCTAGGCCTCCTAGAAACGTTTTGGTTC.

The chain uses TRBV3-1 (or the pseudogene TRBV3-2) and TRBJ1-4; 8 positions agree with TRBD1. The CDR3 loop spans 15 amino acids. Per the germline V gene, CDR1 is LGHDT and CDR2 is YNNKEL (reference sequence). The ends lost 4 bases at V and 5 bases at J; junction bases unmatched: 6. CDR3 protein: CASSPRQGHNEKLFF. CDR3 nucleotide sequence: TGTGCCAGCAGCCCCCGACAGGGGCACAATGAAAAACTGTTTTTT.

This clone appeared a single time. Here the CDR3 DNA reads TGTGCCAGCTCACCGCTGAGGGCGGTCGGACTGGACACTGAAGCTTTCTTT. It yields the protein CASSPLRAVGLDTEAFF. The genes are TRBV18 and TRBJ1-1; D gene unclear. Germline V CDR1 and CDR2: KGHSH, LQKENI. Trimming took 3 bases from V and 3 from J, leaving 20 bases between them. The CDR3 totals 17 residues.

The CDR3 sequence: CASRETGLGNQPQHF. CDR3 sequence (DNA): TGTGCCAGTAGGGAGACAGGGCTCGGCAATCAGCCCCAGCATTTT. This chain uses TRBV19 with TRBJ1-5; 7 bases match TRBD1. Germline trimming cut 6 bases from V and 2 bases from J; bases unmatched to any gene: 7. Germline CDR1 and CDR2: LNHDA and SQIVND (reference sequence). This CDR3 comprises 15 residues.

This chain uses TRBV7-6 with TRBJ1-1; D unresolved. Germline CDR1 SGHVS, CDR2 FNYEAQ. The CDR3 contains 13 residues. Trimming stripped 1 base from V and 7 bases from J, with 10 bases between. The CDR3: CASSLVFGVEAFF. As DNA, the CDR3 is TGTGCCAGCAGCTTAGTTTTCGGGGTTGAAGCTTTCTTT.

V gene TRBV2 combines with J gene TRBJ2-1, with D possibly being TRBD2 (6 bases). This CDR3 is built from 15 residues. In germline, CDR1 is SNHLY, CDR2 FYNNEI. V lost 5 bases and J lost 4, with 15 bases in between. The CDR3 nucleotides are TGTGCCAGCAGTCGAGGAGCGGGCGCATACAATGAGCAGTTCTTC. It codes for CASSRGAGAYNEQFF.

The J gene is TRBJ2-1, the V gene TRBV2; the D gene is possibly TRBD2 (6 bases). CDR3 length equals 16 residues. With 4 bases removed from V and 2 bases from J, the gap between germline ends came to 15 bases. Germline-derived CDR1 and CDR2 are SNHLY and FYNNEI. CDR3 protein: CASSGNSGGTYNEQFF. The CDR3 DNA reads as TGTGCCAGCAGTGGTAACAGTGGGGGGACCTACAATGAGCAGTTCTTC.

The V call is TRBV5-5, the J call TRBJ2-7, with D unclear. Germline CDR1 SGHKS, CDR2 YYEKEE (reference sequence). Trimming took off 0 bases at V and 2 bases at J, with 9 bases between the two ends. This CDR3 region has 14 residues. In nucleotides, the CDR3 is TGTGCCAGCAGCTTGGATCCAGGTACCTACGAGCAGTACTTC. Its translation is CASSLDPGTYEQYF.

The rearrangement joins TRBV5-4 to TRBJ1-2, with a tentative D call TRBD1 (5 bases). CDR1 and CDR2 from the germline V gene are SGHNT and YYREEE (reference sequence). Deletions cut 4 bases from V and 7 bases from J, with 17 bases between. The CDR3 has 14 residues. CDR3 amino acids: CASSGGGLGSGYTF. The CDR3 DNA reads TGTGCCAGCAGCGGGGGAGGGTTGGGGAGTGGCTACACCTTC.